Each of the 17 T cell receptor beta chains below was sequenced from the same sample in a study of blood T cell repertoires in COVID-19. The repertoire was sequenced with immunoSEQ multiplex PCR; TCRdb's copy has only in-frame clones and lacks some. The sample lists over 200,000 clones, around 80% seen once, with 14% to 15% in the top ten. Source material: PBMCs or T cells enriched from blood (not recorded which). These receptors came from a man in his forties who had recovered from COVID-19.

This clone was seen only once. This chain joins TRBV29-1 and TRBJ2-3; a possible D gene is TRBD2 (6 bases). Germline CDR1 and CDR2: SQVTM and ANQGSEA. This CDR3 has 13 residues. Trimming stripped 4 bases from V and 4 bases from J, with 12 bases between. The CDR3 DNA follows: TGCAGCGTTGGGGGGGTGGTAGCAGATACGCAGTATTTT. It is translated as CSVGGVVADTQYF.

Only a few counts were recorded for this clone. The chain uses TRBV27 and TRBJ2-3; no clear D gene. The V and J ends lost 9 bases and 3 bases respectively, with 13 bases between them. The CDR3 contains 13 residues. The germline V gene encodes CDR1 MNHEY and CDR2 SMNVEV (reference sequence). For the CDR3, the DNA is TGTGCCAGTTTAAAGGCCGGGACAGATACGCAGTATTTT. This sequence encodes CASLKAGTDTQYF.

V and J are TRBV3-1 (or the pseudogene TRBV3-2) and TRBJ2-1; TRBD2 agrees at 8 bases. CDR3 length equals 15 residues. The germline V gene has CDR1 LGHDT and CDR2 YNNKEL (reference sequence). With 4 bases clipped from V and 9 bases from J, the junction kept 11 bases outside the gene matches. This CDR3 is CASSPTYAGGIEQFF. CDR3 nucleotides: TGTGCCAGCAGCCCCACTTATGCGGGAGGTATTGAGCAGTTCTTC.

The chain has TRBV14 and TRBJ1-3; D is perhaps TRBD1 (5 bases). The CDR3 runs to 16 residues. The germline V and J ends were trimmed by 4 bases and 0 bases, with 13 bases remaining between them. Germline V gives CDR1 SGHDN, CDR2 FVKESK. The CDR3: CASSPLQGYSGNTIYF. As DNA, the CDR3 is TGTGCCAGCAGCCCCCTGCAGGGTTACTCTGGAAACACCATATATTTT. Complete variable domain (other parts from reference TRBV14 and TRBJ1-3): EAGVTQFPSHSVIEKGQTVTLRCDPISGHDNLYWYRRVMGKEIKFLLHFVKESKQDESGMPNNRFLAERTGGTYSTLKVQPAELEDSGVYFCASSPLQGYSGNTIYFGEGSWLTVV.

For the CDR3, the DNA is TGCGCCAGCAGCTTGCGACAGGGTGGAGGTGAGCAGTTCTTC. Translated: CASSLRQGGGEQFF. The chain joins TRBV5-1 to TRBJ2-1; the match to TRBD1 covers 7 bases. J was trimmed by 9 bases and V by 1 base; bases with no gene match: 7. The CDR3 is 14 amino acids. CDR1 is SGHRS, CDR2 YFSETQ, per germline.

This chain connects TRBV6-4 to TRBJ1-2; TRBD1 is a possible D gene (6 bases). Trimming stripped 6 bases from V and 8 bases from J, with 19 bases between. The CDR3 spans 14 residues. CDR1 and CDR2 (germline): MRHNA, SNTAGT. The CDR3 sequence: CASSDRPGQGGYTF. CDR3 in DNA: TGTGCCAGCAGCGACCGACCGGGACAAGGCGGCTACACCTTC.

The chain links TRBV3-1 (or the pseudogene TRBV3-2) to TRBJ1-1; D is perhaps TRBD1 (6 bases). V gave up 4 bases and J gave up 0 bases, with 12 bases separating them. From germline, CDR1 is LGHDT and CDR2 YNNKEL (reference sequence). The CDR3 loop spans 15 amino acids. CDR3 sequence reads: CASSPRTALNTEAFF. DNA of the CDR3: TGTGCCAGCAGCCCAAGGACAGCCTTGAACACTGAAGCTTTCTTT.

The CDR3 nucleotides are TGTGCCAGTACCGGAGGGACAGGGGTACCCTACGAGCAGTACTTC. Encoded protein: CASTGGTGVPYEQYF. The chain combines TRBV19 with TRBJ2-7; TRBD1 matches 10 bases. CDR1 is LNHDA, CDR2 SQIVND, per germline (reference sequence). CDR3 length equals 15 residues. V was pared by 7 bases and J by 2 bases, with 8 bases of the junction left unmatched.

The CDR3 spells CASGPIAPGQYNEQFF. The DNA of the CDR3 is TGTGCCAGCGGCCCGATCGCCCCGGGACAGTACAATGAGCAGTTCTTC. This rearrangement joins TRBV7-9 to TRBJ2-1; 7 bases fit TRBD1. The V gene end was trimmed by 8 bases and the J gene end by 4 bases; junction bases not matched to a gene: 14. The V gene's germline CDR1 is SEHNR and CDR2 FQNEAQ (reference sequence). This CDR3 comprises 16 residues.

The chain links TRBV19 to TRBJ2-1; a weak D match, TRBD1 (6 bases). Germline lookup yields CDR1 LNHDA and CDR2 SQIVND (reference sequence). CDR3 size: 16 residues. V lost 5 bases and J lost 7, with 21 bases in between. The CDR3 loop reads CASSLNRDNNFNEQFF. In DNA form, the CDR3 reads TGTGCCAGTAGTCTCAACCGGGACAACAACTTTAATGAGCAGTTCTTC.

The chain couples TRBV12-5 to TRBJ1-6; perhaps TRBD1 as D (5 bases). CDR1 LGHNT and CDR2 FRNRAP come from the germline V gene. The CDR3 has 14 residues. V lost 10 bases, J lost 9 bases, and 19 bases lay in between. The DNA for the CDR3 is TGTGCTATTGACTCGGGGGGAATCTTTTCACCCCTCCACTTT. This translates into CAIDSGGIFSPLHF.

This clone appeared a few times. J is TRBJ1-4 and V is TRBV6-1; D is possibly TRBD1 (5 bases). Germline assignment: CDR1 MNHNS and CDR2 SASEGT. With 2 bases removed from V and 8 bases from J, the gap between germline ends came to 15 bases. This CDR3 comprises 15 residues. CDR3 bases: TGTGCCAGCAGTGAAAATAAGGCAGGGCTCGAAAAACTGTTTTTT. As protein: CASSENKAGLEKLFF.

V is TRBV28 and J is TRBJ1-2; 9 bases are shared with TRBD1. CDR3 length: 17 amino acids. Germline assignment: CDR1 MDHEN and CDR2 SYDVKM. V lost 6 bases, J lost 5 bases, and 16 bases stayed unmatched. DNA of the CDR3: TGTGCCAGCAGGGAAACAGCGAAGACAGGGGGTCTATATGGCTACACCTTC. It translates to CASRETAKTGGLYGYTF.

V and J are TRBV4-1 and TRBJ2-7; TRBD1 might be the D (6 bases). The V gene lost 3 bases and the J gene lost 4 bases, with 13 bases spanning the gap. From germline, CDR1 is MGHRA and CDR2 YSYEKL. The CDR3 has 14 residues. The CDR3 loop reads CASSHINRDYEQYF. CDR3 DNA sequence: TGCGCCAGCAGCCACATCAACAGGGATTACGAGCAGTACTTC.

The chain joins TRBV24-1 to TRBJ2-5; 8 bases match TRBD2. V lost 5 bases and J lost 4; bases outside the gene matches: 5. This CDR3 has 14 amino acids. Germline loops: CDR1 KGHDR, CDR2 SFDVKD. CDR3 sequence (DNA): TGTGCCACCAGTGTAACGGGAGGGTCAGAGACCCAGTACTTC. This encodes CATSVTGGSETQYF.

V gene TRBV19 combines with J gene TRBJ2-1, with TRBD1 as a possible D gene (6 bases). Germline-derived CDR1 and CDR2 are LNHDA and SQIVND (reference sequence). The CDR3 runs 15 residues. V lost 5 bases to trimming and J lost 7 bases, with 18 bases between them. The CDR3 is CASSADRARGNEQFF. The CDR3 bases are TGTGCCAGTAGTGCGGACAGAGCGAGGGGAAATGAGCAGTTCTTC.

The chain is built from TRBV15 and TRBJ1-4, with TRBD1 as a possible D gene (5 bases). The CDR3 extends over 16 amino acids. Trimming shortened V by 3 bases and J by 7 bases, and 18 bases separated the two germline ends. CDR1 LNHNV and CDR2 YYDKDF come from the germline V gene (reference sequence). The CDR3 sequence: CATSRPRGGAGEKLFF. The CDR3 DNA sequence: TGTGCCACCAGCAGGCCTAGAGGAGGGGCAGGTGAAAAACTGTTTTTT.